One sample yielded the 7 T cell receptor beta chains listed below, sequenced in a study of shared clonotypes between healthy human individuals. TCRdb's copy holds only in-frame clones and misses some; the assay was immunoSEQ multiplex PCR. The sample consists of about 2.2 million clones, roughly 93% of them appearing once. The naive CD8 fraction comprised CD45RO-negative cells positively selected for CCR7 and excluded terminally differentiated effector memory CD45RA+ cells. Sequences were obtained from naive CD8+ T cells from PBMCs. Receptor source: a man aged 18 to 30 in good health. Some clones in this sample may be carry-over from other donors' samples.

The rearrangement uses TRBV10-3 and TRBJ1-2, with D tentatively TRBD1 (5 bases). Trimming pared 8 bases from V and 2 bases from J, leaving 18 bases between. The germline CDR1 and CDR2 sequences are ENHRY and SYGVKD. The length of the CDR3 is 15 residues. The CDR3, as DNA: TGTGCCATCGCCGGGGAGGGGCAGTGGAACTATGGCTACACCTTC. Protein: CAIAGEGQWNYGYTF.

The chain uses TRBV14 and TRBJ1-2, with unresolved D. Trimming cost V 4 bases and J 4 bases, with 13 bases left between them. This CDR3 spans 14 amino acids. Germline CDR1 and CDR2: SGHDN and FVKESK. In nucleotides, the CDR3 is TGTGCCAGCAGCCCTCGCGGCAGGTTCTATGGCTACACCTTC. Its protein is CASSPRGRFYGYTF.

The J gene is TRBJ1-5, the V gene TRBV10-2; 8 bases align to TRBD1. The CDR3 is made up of 15 amino acids. V lost 6 bases to trimming and J lost 2 bases; unmatched junction nucleotides: 6. Germline loops: CDR1 WSHSY, CDR2 SAAADI. The CDR3 region has the DNA TGCGCCAGCAGGGACAGGGAGGAAGGCAATCAGCCCCAGCATTTT. It codes for CASRDREEGNQPQHF.

The genes are TRBV9 and TRBJ1-3; D unclear. The germline gives CDR1 SGDLS, CDR2 YYNGEE. Trimming cost V 4 bases and J 4 bases, with 18 bases left between them. This CDR3 is 16 amino acids long. The CDR3, as DNA: TGTGCCAGCAGCAACTCCCGGGATTCGGGGGGAAACACCATATATTTT. It codes for CASSNSRDSGGNTIYF.

A word on this clone: Other DNA sequences in this sample translate to the same CDR3. This chain connects TRBV9 to TRBJ1-1; the match to TRBD1 covers 7 bases. This CDR3 contains 14 residues. J gave up 2 bases and V 3 bases, and 4 bases lay outside the gene matches. CDR1 is SGDLS and CDR2 is YYNGEE in the germline V gene. CDR3 sequence reads: CASSGGQSNTEAFF. Written as DNA, the CDR3 is TGTGCCAGCAGCGGGGGACAGTCTAACACTGAAGCTTTCTTT.

The chain uses TRBV2 and TRBJ2-7; D possibly corresponds to TRBD2 (5 bases). The CDR3 totals 13 residues. Trimming pared 6 bases from V and 3 bases from J, leaving 12 bases between. Germline lookup yields CDR1 SNHLY and CDR2 FYNNEI. For the CDR3, the DNA is TGTGCCAGCAGGGCTAACGGGATCTACGAGCAGTACTTC. It encodes CASRANGIYEQYF. Variable domain in full (rest from reference TRBV2 and TRBJ2-7): EPEVTQTPSHQVTQMGQEVILRCVPISNHLYFYWYRQILGQKVEFLVSFYNNEISEKSEIFDDQFSVERPDGSNFTLKIRSTKLEDSAMYFCASRANGIYEQYFGPGTRLTVT.

The chain joins TRBV19 to TRBJ1-2, with D hard to call. This CDR3 is built from 16 residues. V dropped 5 bases and J dropped 0 bases, with 16 bases sitting between them. Per the germline V gene, CDR1 is LNHDA and CDR2 is SQIVND (reference sequence). The CDR3 reads CASSHPRIATNYGYTF. In nucleotides, the CDR3 is TGTGCCAGTAGTCATCCTAGGATCGCTACTAACTATGGCTACACCTTC.